The rows below give T cell receptor beta chains drawn from one sample of a study of early T cells in non-severe SARS-CoV-2 infection. TCRdb called the 5' RACE reads again in MiXCR, with one record for every CDR3 protein. The sample has tens of thousands of distinct CDR3 sequences, around 15% seen once. The material sequenced was whole blood. These receptors all stem from an adult who was a healthcare worker with PCR-confirmed SARS-CoV-2 infection or an uninfected control (not recorded which). Both conserved end residues are part of each CDR3. D genes are given only for firm matches. Rows give clone size only sometimes, using once, few, many, or a class for an expanded clone.

>NA|few|TRBJ1-5|TRBV19|16
TGTGCCAGTAGACCCAATATGGCAGGTCACGTTCAGCCCCAGCATTTT
CASRPNMAGHVQPQHF
>NA|many|TRBJ1-2|TRBV6-6|17
TGTGCCAGCAGTTACTCTCCCTCTAAACCTGCTAACTATGGCTACACCTTC
CASSYSPSKPANYGYTF
>NA|NA|TRBJ2-3|TRBV9|13
TGTGCCAGCAGCGTTTCAGACACAGATACGCAGTATTTT
CASSVSDTDTQYF
>NA|NA|TRBJ1-1|TRBV5-1|15
TGCGCCAGCAGCAATACCGGGCAGGGCAACACTGAAGCTTTCTTT
CASSNTGQGNTEAFF
>TRBD1|NA|TRBJ1-2|TRBV7-9|15
TGTGCCAGCAGCCTAGGACTCGACAGGGGGTATGGCTACACCTTC
CASSLGLDRGYGYTF
>NA|NA|TRBJ2-1|TRBV27|16
TGTGCCAGCAGTGCATTCAGGGTGCTGGCTCTCGGTGAGCAGTTCTTC
CASSAFRVLALGEQFF
>NA|NA|TRBJ2-3|TRBV7-9|15
TGTGCCAGCAGCTTGGGGCTAGCCAGGATAGATACGCAGTATTTT
CASSLGLARIDTQYF
>NA|NA|TRBJ2-3|TRBV20-1|15
TGCAGTGCTAGGGATGCAGGGACTTACACAGATACGCAGTATTTT
CSARDAGTYTDTQYF
>TRBD1|NA|TRBJ1-6|TRBV7-2|15
TGTGCCAGCTTTGACAGGGACTCCTATAATTCACCCCTCCACTTT
CASFDRDSYNSPLHF
>NA|NA|TRBJ1-1|TRBV7-3|13
TGTGCCAGCCAGGAGGGAAGGAACACTGAAGCTTTCTTT
CASQEGRNTEAFF
>NA|many|TRBJ1-5|TRBV20-1|15
TGCAGTGCTAGAGGTTCGACGATTAGCAATCAGCCCCAGCATTTT
CSARGSTISNQPQHF
>NA|few|TRBJ1-1|TRBV12-3/TRBV12-4|15
TGTGCCAGCAGTTTATCTGGGCGGGGGGGGACTGAAGCTTTCTTT
CASSLSGRGGTEAFF
>TRBD2|few|TRBJ2-4|TRBV7-2|15
TGTGCCAGCAGCCCCCGGACTAGCTTTCAAAACATTCAGTACTTC
CASSPRTSFQNIQYF
>TRBD1|once|TRBJ2-3|TRBV7-2|15
TGTGCCAGCAGCTTGTACAGGGGGCTGACAGATACGCAGTATTTT
CASSLYRGLTDTQYF
>NA|NA|TRBJ2-2|TRBV5-1|15
TGCGCCAGCAGCTTAGAAGGCTTGAACACCGGGGAGCTGTTTTTT
CASSLEGLNTGELFF
>NA|NA|TRBJ1-1|TRBV7-9|16
TGTGCCAGCAGCTTAGAAGGGGGTATTAGGGACACTGAAGCTTTCTTT
CASSLEGGIRDTEAFF
>NA|NA|TRBJ2-3|TRBV6-2/TRBV6-3|18
TGTGCCAGCACCCTCCCCGAGGGGAAGGGGTCGTGGACAGATACGCAGTATTTT
CASTLPEGKGSWTDTQYF
>TRBD2|few|TRBJ2-3|TRBV6-6|15
TGTGCCAGCAGTGAAAGCGGGGGAGGCACAGATACGCAGTATTTT
CASSESGGGTDTQYF
>TRBD2|NA|TRBJ2-1|TRBV12-3/TRBV12-4|19
TGTGCCAGCAGATCCCACGGGGTTCAGCGGGGGGGCTCCTACAATGAGCAGTTCTTC
CASRSHGVQRGGSYNEQFF
>TRBD1|few|TRBJ1-6|TRBV12-3/TRBV12-4|14
TGTGCCAGCAGTCTGGACAGGGATAATTCACCCCTCCACTTT
CASSLDRDNSPLHF
>NA|NA|TRBJ1-1|TRBV29-1|13
TGCAGCGTTGAAGGGACACTGAACACTGAAGCTTTCTTT
CSVEGTLNTEAFF
>TRBD1|few|TRBJ2-3|TRBV6-5|15
TGTGCCAGCAGTTACGACAGGGCTAGCACAGATACGCAGTATTTT
CASSYDRASTDTQYF
>NA|many|TRBJ1-1|TRBV5-1|14
TGCGCCAGCAGCTTTACTGGATCGAACACTGAAGCTTTCTTT
CASSFTGSNTEAFF
>NA|many|TRBJ2-2|TRBV18|17
TGTGCCAGCTCACCACTATCGGGCAGGATGAACACCGGGGAGCTGTTTTTT
CASSPLSGRMNTGELFF
>TRBD1|many|TRBJ1-1|TRBV18|14
TGTGCCAGCTCACCGTTGACGACAGGGTCTGAAGCTTTCTTT
CASSPLTTGSEAFF
>TRBD2|few|TRBJ2-5|TRBV7-9|18
TGTGCCAGCAGCTTAGCCCCAGGACTAGCGGGGCAACAAGAGACCCAGTACTTC
CASSLAPGLAGQQETQYF
>TRBD1|NA|TRBJ1-1|TRBV10-2|15
TGCGCCAGCAGTGAACCGGGACAGCTGAACACTGAAGCTTTCTTT
CASSEPGQLNTEAFF
>NA|few|TRBJ1-1|TRBV10-3|14
TGTGCCATCAGTGGGGGCAGGGGTTATACTGAAGCTTTCTTT
CAISGGRGYTEAFF
>NA|few|TRBJ1-5|TRBV6-1|14
TGTGCCAGCAGGGTGGGGAATGGCAATCAGCCCCAGCATTTT
CASRVGNGNQPQHF
>NA|NA|TRBJ1-1|TRBV7-9|15
TGTGCCAGCAGCCTGACCGGGGCCTTGAACACTGAAGCTTTCTTT
CASSLTGALNTEAFF
>TRBD1|NA|TRBJ1-1|TRBV5-1|16
TGCGCCAGCAACTGGGACAGCCTCCTTATGAACACTGAAGCTTTCTTT
CASNWDSLLMNTEAFF
>NA|few|TRBJ1-6|TRBV5-1|16
TGCGCCAGCAGCAGGACAAGAAGCGGCGTAGATTCACCCCTCCACTTT
CASSRTRSGVDSPLHF
>NA|few|TRBJ2-3|TRBV25-1|16
TGTGCCAGCAGTGAATCCGGCGGAGGGGGCACAGATACGCAGTATTTT
CASSESGGGGTDTQYF
>TRBD1|many|TRBJ1-6|TRBV7-6|14
TGTGCCAGCAGCCAGGGACAGCGAGAACAATCCCTCCACTTT
CASSQGQREQSLHF
>NA|NA|TRBJ2-5|TRBV6-6|14
TGTGCCAGCAGTTACTCAGGGGCAAAGGAGACCCAGTACTTC
CASSYSGAKETQYF
>TRBD2|many|TRBJ2-2|TRBV6-5|19
TGTGCCAGCAGTTACCGCGCTAGCGGGGGGCCCTATAGCTCCGGGGAGCTGTTTTTT
CASSYRASGGPYSSGELFF
>TRBD2|few|TRBJ2-3|TRBV13|17
TGTGCCAGCAGCCACCGGGGTAGCGGGCACCTCACAGATACGCAGTATTTT
CASSHRGSGHLTDTQYF
>NA|many|TRBJ2-4|TRBV2|16
TGTGCCAGCAGGGGATTTGCCCAGGTCTCCAAAAACATTCAGTACTTC
CASRGFAQVSKNIQYF
>NA|NA|TRBJ2-2|TRBV12-3/TRBV12-4|19
TGTGCCAGCAGTTTAGCGAGCAGCCCATGGCCCACGGACACCGGGGACCTGTTTTTT
CASSLASSPWPTDTGDLFF
>TRBD1|NA|TRBJ1-3|TRBV29-1|16
TGCAGCCAATCGAGGACAGGGGGCATCTCTGGAAACACCATATATTTT
CSQSRTGGISGNTIYF
>NA|NA|TRBJ1-6|TRBV6-1|14
TGTGCCAGCGATCCCAGAGGTGGCGTCGGAGTGTCCCACTTT
CASDPRGGVGVSHF
>NA|few|TRBJ2-1|TRBV13|15
TGTGCCAGCAGTCAATCGGGGGATATCTACAATGAGCAGTTCTTC
CASSQSGDIYNEQFF
>NA|many|TRBJ1-2|TRBV3-1|13
TGTGCCAGCAGCCAACCTATGCTAGGCGGCTACACCTTC
CASSQPMLGGYTF
>NA|many|TRBJ1-4|TRBV7-2|16
TGTGCCAGCAGCTGGGGACGGATTGCAACTAATGAAAAACTGTTTTTT
CASSWGRIATNEKLFF
>TRBD2|few|TRBJ2-6|TRBV5-4|12
TGTGCCAGCTGGGGGGGTGCCAACGTCCTGACTTTC
CASWGGANVLTF
>NA|NA|TRBJ2-5|TRBV9|14
TGTGCCAGCAGTCGTAGTCACGTCCAAGAGACCCAGTACTTC
CASSRSHVQETQYF
>NA|many|TRBJ2-4|TRBV18|17
TGTGCCAGCTCACTGCGGCAGGCCACCGTAGCCAAAAACATTCAGTACTTC
CASSLRQATVAKNIQYF
>TRBD2|few|TRBJ2-2|TRBV12-5|18
TGTGCTAGTGGCTTGGGTTTCACTAGCGGGGGTAACACCGGGGAGCTGTTTTTT
CASGLGFTSGGNTGELFF
>NA|NA|TRBJ2-4|TRBV11-2|13
TGTGCCAGCAGCTCATCGCCCGCAAACATTCAGTACTTC
CASSSSPANIQYF
>NA|many|TRBJ1-2|TRBV6-6|17
TGTGCCAGCAGTTACTCAATTGATGGGGGCCAGGCGAGAGGCTACACCTTC
CASSYSIDGGQARGYTF
>NA|NA|TRBJ2-1|TRBV10-3|18
TGTGCCATCAGTGAGTCGAAGAACTCGGCTAGCGTATCCAATGAGCAGTTCTTC
CAISESKNSASVSNEQFF
>NA|NA|TRBJ2-2|TRBV9|16
TGTGCCAGCAGCGTAGTGGCAGGGCTGGACACCGGGGAGCTGTTTTTT
CASSVVAGLDTGELFF
>TRBD1|NA|TRBJ1-2|TRBV29-1|13
TGCAGCGTGATGCAGGGAGGACAGGTTGGCTACACCTTC
CSVMQGGQVGYTF
>NA|few|TRBJ2-2|TRBV4-1|16
TGCGCCAGCAGTCCCGCCGGGACACCCAACACCGGGGAGCTGTTTTTT
CASSPAGTPNTGELFF
>NA|many|TRBJ1-1|TRBV7-3|13
TGTGCCAGCAGCTTATGGGGAAAAACTGAAGCTTTCTTT
CASSLWGKTEAFF